The T cell receptor (beta chain) described here comes from a study of blood T cell repertoires in COVID-19. The repertoire was sequenced with immunoSEQ multiplex PCR; TCRdb's copy has only in-frame clones and lacks some. This table holds some 110,000 clones, 65% to 90% found once. Trimming shortened V by 5 bases and J by 1 base, and 14 bases separated the two germline ends. Germline loops: CDR1 WNHNN, CDR2 SYGVQD (reference sequence). This CDR3 contains 15 residues. The TCR comes from a man in his 60s with acute or convalescent COVID-19. Sequencing used peripheral blood. The gene calls are TRBV10-1 and TRBJ1-1; D is uncertain. CDR3: CASSPFRGGNTEAFF. The CDR3 nucleotides read TGCGCCAGCAGTCCCTTTCGGGGAGGGAACACTGAAGCTTTCTTT.